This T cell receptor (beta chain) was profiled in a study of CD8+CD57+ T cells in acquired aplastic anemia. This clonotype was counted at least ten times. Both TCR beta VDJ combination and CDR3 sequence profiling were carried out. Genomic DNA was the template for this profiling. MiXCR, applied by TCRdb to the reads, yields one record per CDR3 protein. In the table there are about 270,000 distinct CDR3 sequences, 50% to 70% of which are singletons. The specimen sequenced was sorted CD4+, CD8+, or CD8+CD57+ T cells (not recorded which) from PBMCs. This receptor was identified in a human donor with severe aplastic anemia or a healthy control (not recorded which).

CDR3 sequence reads: CASSLGSSRGRGYGYTF. CDR3 coding DNA: TGTGCCAGCAGCTTGGGATCCTCTAGGGGACGCGGCTATGGCTACACCTTC. The J gene is TRBJ1-2, the V gene TRBV5-8, with D tentatively TRBD1 (5 bases). This CDR3 has 17 residues. The V gene's germline CDR1 is SGHTS and CDR2 YDEGEE. V lost 0 bases and J 4 bases, leaving 19 bases between the germline ends.